This TCR beta chain is drawn from a study of T cells in women clearing cervical HPV infection. TCR beta CDR3 amplified by multiplex PCR from 950 to 1,500 ng genomic DNA. Some clones are missing from TCRdb's copy, which holds only in-frame ones; the method was immunoSEQ multiplex PCR. The sample totals fewer than 35,000 clones; its top ten clones hold around 6.8%. The ends were cut back, 2 bases at V and 0 bases at J, with 13 bases in the middle. This CDR3 comprises 17 residues. Germline CDR1 and CDR2: KGHSH and LQKENI. Concerning this clone itself: The read ends 3 residues shy of where the CDR3 ends; the end is completed using the germline J gene.

The sample comprised blood buffy coat. The rearrangement joins TRBV18 to TRBJ2-2; possible D gene TRBD2, 7 bases. This TCR derives from a woman between 18 and 70 years old with a cervical HPV16 infection that either progressed to CIN3+ or cleared (not recorded which). CDR3 in amino acids: CASSPTGGHTNTGELFF. CDR3 bases read: TGTGCCAGCTCACCAACGGGGGGCCATACGAACACCGGGGAG. The full variable domain, in which reference TRBV18 and TRBJ2-2 provide the parts outside the CDR3, is NAGVMQNPRHLVRRRGQEARLRCSPMKGHSHVYWYRQLPEEGLKFMVYLQKENIIDESGMPKERFSAEFPKEGPSILRIQQVVRGDSAAYFCASSPTGGHTNTGELFFGEGSRLTVL.